Each of the 5 T cell receptor beta chains below was sequenced from the same sample in a study of blood T cell repertoires in COVID-19. Repertoires were generated with immunoSEQ multiplex PCR, while TCRdb's copy carries only in-frame clones and drops some. This table holds tens of thousands of clones, about four fifths found once. Sequencing used peripheral blood. Source of these receptors: a man aged 45-65 years with COVID-19, enrolled during active disease.

V and J are TRBV27 and TRBJ2-2; D is undetermined. Deletions cut 7 bases from V and 0 bases from J, with 12 bases between. Germline V CDR1 and CDR2: MNHEY, SMNVEV (reference sequence). This CDR3 spans 15 amino acids. The CDR3 loop is CASTSLGANTGELFF. The CDR3 coding sequence is TGTGCCAGCACTTCCCTAGGCGCGAACACCGGGGAGCTGTTTTTT.

The chain uses TRBV4-1 and TRBJ1-2, with D perhaps matching TRBD1 (6 bases). CDR3 length: 15 residues. V was pared by 0 bases and J by 8 bases, with 16 bases between. Germline V CDR1 and CDR2: MGHRA, YSYEKL. In DNA form, the CDR3 reads TGCGCCAGCAGCCAAGAGTACCAGGGGATGGGGGGCTACACCTTC. Its protein product is CASSQEYQGMGGYTF.

This clone was observed a few times. The chain combines TRBV5-1 with TRBJ1-2, with 8 bases fitting TRBD1. Germline lookup yields CDR1 SGHRS and CDR2 YFSETQ. This CDR3 has 17 amino acids. With 0 bases clipped from V and 4 bases from J, the junction kept 11 bases outside the gene matches. CDR3 amino acids: CASSLVYRQGKGYGYTF. Written as DNA, the CDR3 is TGCGCCAGCAGCTTGGTCTACAGACAGGGGAAGGGCTATGGCTACACCTTC. Full variable domain (missing parts from reference TRBV5-1 and TRBJ1-2): KAGVTQTPRYLIKTRGQQVTLSCSPISGHRSVSWYQQTPGQGLQFLFEYFSETQRNKGNFPGRFSGRQFSNSRSEMNVSTLELGDSALYLCASSLVYRQGKGYGYTFGSGTRLTVV.

This chain connects TRBV19 to TRBJ2-7, with TRBD2 matching over 7 bases. Germline loops: CDR1 LNHDA, CDR2 SQIVND (reference sequence). The CDR3 is 11 residues long. The trim removed 9 bases at V and 7 bases at J, leaving 6 bases unmatched. The CDR3 DNA reads TGTGCCAGCGAACGGGGGGATGAGCAGTACTTC. It is translated as CASERGDEQYF.

This clone has just one count. J is TRBJ1-5 and V is TRBV6-5; TRBD1 matches 8 bases. The CDR3 length is 14 residues. After removal of 6 bases from V and 4 bases from J, the junction contained 5 bases not matched to a gene. CDR1 is MNHEY and CDR2 is SVGAGI in the germline V gene. Written as DNA, the CDR3 is TGTGCCAGCAGCGGGACAGGACTGAATCAGCCCCAGCATTTT. This codes for CASSGTGLNQPQHF.